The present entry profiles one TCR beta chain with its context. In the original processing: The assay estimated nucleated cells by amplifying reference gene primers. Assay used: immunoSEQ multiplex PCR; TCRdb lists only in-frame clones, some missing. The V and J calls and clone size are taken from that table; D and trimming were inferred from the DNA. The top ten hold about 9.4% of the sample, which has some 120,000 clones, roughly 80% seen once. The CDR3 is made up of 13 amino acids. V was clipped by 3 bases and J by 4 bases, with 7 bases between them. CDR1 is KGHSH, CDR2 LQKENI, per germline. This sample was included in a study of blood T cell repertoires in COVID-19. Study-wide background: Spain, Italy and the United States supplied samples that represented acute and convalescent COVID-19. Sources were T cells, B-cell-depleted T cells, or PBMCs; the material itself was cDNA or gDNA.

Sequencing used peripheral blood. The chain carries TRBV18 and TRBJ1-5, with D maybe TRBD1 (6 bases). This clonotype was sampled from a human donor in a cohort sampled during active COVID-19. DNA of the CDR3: TGTGCCAGCTCACCGGACAGAAATCAGCCCCAGCATTTT. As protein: CASSPDRNQPQHF.